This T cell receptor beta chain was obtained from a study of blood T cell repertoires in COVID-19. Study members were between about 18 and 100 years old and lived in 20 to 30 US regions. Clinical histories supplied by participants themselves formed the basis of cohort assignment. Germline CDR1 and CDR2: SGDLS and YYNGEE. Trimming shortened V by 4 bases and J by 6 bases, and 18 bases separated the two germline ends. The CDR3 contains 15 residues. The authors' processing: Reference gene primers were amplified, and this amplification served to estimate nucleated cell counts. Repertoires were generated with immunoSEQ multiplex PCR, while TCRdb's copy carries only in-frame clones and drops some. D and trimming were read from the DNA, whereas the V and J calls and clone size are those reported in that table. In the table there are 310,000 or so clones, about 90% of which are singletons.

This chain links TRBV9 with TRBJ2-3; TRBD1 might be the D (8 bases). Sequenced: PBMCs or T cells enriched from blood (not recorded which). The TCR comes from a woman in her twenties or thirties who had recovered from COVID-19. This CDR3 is CASSLGDRGGDTQYF. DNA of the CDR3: TGTGCCAGCAGCCTGGGTGACAGGGGAGGGGATACGCAGTATTTT.